This T cell receptor (beta chain) was identified during a study of blood T cells in healthy people across ages. The CDR3 totals 14 residues. Germline values: CDR1 ENHRY, CDR2 SYGVKD. V lost 7 bases and J lost 2; bases outside the gene matches: 4. The use of a sample-barcoded 5' primer and a J-beta primer mix characterized a second PCR of roughly 6 to 11 cycles. MiXCR, run by TCRdb on the 5' RACE reads, gives a single entry per CDR3 protein. Of over 600,000 distinct CDR3 sequences in the sample, around 41% were seen once. The sequenced material came from blood. This sequence originates from an elderly man in good health. The rearrangement joins TRBV10-3 to TRBJ2-3; 9 nucleotides agree with TRBD2. Written as DNA, the CDR3 is TGTGCCATCATGGCTAGCGGGACCACAGATACGCAGTATTTT. This translates into CAIMASGTTDTQYF.